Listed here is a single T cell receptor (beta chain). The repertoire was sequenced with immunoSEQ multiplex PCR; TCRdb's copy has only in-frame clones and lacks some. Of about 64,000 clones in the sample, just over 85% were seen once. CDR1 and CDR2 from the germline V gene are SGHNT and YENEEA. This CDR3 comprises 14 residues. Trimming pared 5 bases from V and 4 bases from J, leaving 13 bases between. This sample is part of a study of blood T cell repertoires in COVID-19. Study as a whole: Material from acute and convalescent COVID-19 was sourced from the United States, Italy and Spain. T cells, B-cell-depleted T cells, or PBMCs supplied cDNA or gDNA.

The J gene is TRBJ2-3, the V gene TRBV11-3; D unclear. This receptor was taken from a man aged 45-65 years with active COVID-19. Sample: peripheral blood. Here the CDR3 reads CASSHSSVSDTQYF. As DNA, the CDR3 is TGTGCCAGCAGCCATTCTTCAGTGTCAGATACGCAGTATTTT.